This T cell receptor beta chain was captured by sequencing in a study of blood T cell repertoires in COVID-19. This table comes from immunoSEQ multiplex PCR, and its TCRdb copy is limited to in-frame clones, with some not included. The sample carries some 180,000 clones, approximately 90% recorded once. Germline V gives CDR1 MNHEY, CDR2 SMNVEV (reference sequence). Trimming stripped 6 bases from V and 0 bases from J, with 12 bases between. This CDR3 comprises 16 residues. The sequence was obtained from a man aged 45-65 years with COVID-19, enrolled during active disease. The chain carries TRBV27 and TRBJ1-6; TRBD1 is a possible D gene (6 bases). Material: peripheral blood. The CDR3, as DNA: TGTGCCAGCAGCTCAAACAGGGCCTCCTATAATTCACCCCTCCACTTT. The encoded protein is CASSSNRASYNSPLHF.